The 17 T cell receptor beta chains reported below all come from one sample, sequenced in a study of type 1 regulatory T cells. From the reads, TCRdb called clonotypes with MiXCR, one entry per CDR3 protein. The profile shows fewer than 25,000 distinct CDR3 sequences, 72% of them singletons. No antigen has been assigned to these receptors. The specimen was cultured T cells, either the whole culture or a sorted T cell fraction (not recorded which). Sample subset: Tr1-enriched cell product generated in vitro against host alloantigens. The receptor set was obtained from a human donor in good health.

V is TRBV7-8 and J is TRBJ1-1; the D gene is possibly TRBD1 (6 bases). Looked up from germline, CDR1 is SGHVS and CDR2 is FQNEAQ. Between the trimmed V and J ends, which lost 4 bases and 4 bases, there was a span of 16 bases. The CDR3 runs 15 residues. The CDR3 sequence: CASSSRKTGSTEAFF. The DNA for the CDR3 is TGTGCCAGCAGCTCTAGGAAAACAGGGAGCACTGAAGCTTTCTTT.

V and J are TRBV19 and TRBJ2-1; D may match TRBD1 or TRBD2 (6 bases each). V was pared by 4 bases and J by 14 bases, with 15 bases between. This CDR3 has 12 residues. The germline V gene encodes CDR1 LNHDA and CDR2 SQIVND (reference sequence). The CDR3 is CASSSLGGPKFF. CDR3 DNA sequence: TGTGCCAGTAGTAGCCTCGGGGGCCCCAAGTTCTTC.

This chain uses TRBV5-1 with TRBJ2-1, with TRBD2 matching 15 bases. This CDR3 region has 15 residues. Trimming removed 4 bases from V and 7 bases from J; junction bases left unmatched: 3. The germline CDR1 and CDR2 sequences are SGHRS and YFSETQ. The CDR3 DNA sequence: TGCGCCAGCAGCCCCGGGACTAGCGGGGGGAATGAGCAGTTCTTC. Encoded protein: CASSPGTSGGNEQFF.

The J gene is TRBJ1-1, the V gene TRBV12-5, with 8 bases matching TRBD1. Trimming removed 2 bases from V and 1 base from J; junction bases left unmatched: 21. CDR3 length: 21 residues. Germline CDR1 is LGHNT and CDR2 is FRNRAP. The CDR3 DNA is TGTGCTAGTGGTTTGCTACAAACCAGGGAGACAGGGGTAATTCGGAACACTGAAGCTTTCTTT. It translates to CASGLLQTRETGVIRNTEAFF.

This rearrangement joins TRBV7-2 to TRBJ1-2, with D perhaps TRBD1 (5 bases). Trimming took 0 bases from V and 4 from J, leaving 9 bases between them. The CDR3 is 14 residues long. Germline values: CDR1 SGHTA, CDR2 FQGNSA. The CDR3 protein is CASSLAGVGYGYTF. The CDR3 coding sequence is TGTGCCAGCAGCTTAGCGGGGGTCGGCTATGGCTACACCTTC.

This clonotype was seen a few times. The CDR3 DNA sequence: TGTGCCACCAGGGACACCAAAGGGAATAATTCACCCCTCCACTTT. Protein product: CATRDTKGNNSPLHF. The gene calls are TRBV28 and TRBJ1-6; a possible D gene is TRBD1 (6 bases). This CDR3 comprises 15 residues. CDR1 is MDHEN, CDR2 SYDVKM, per germline. Trimming cost V 10 bases and J 5 bases, with 18 bases left between them.

This clonotype was seen only once. The gene calls are TRBV12-3 or TRBV12-4 and TRBJ2-5; the match to TRBD1 covers 9 bases. J was trimmed by 1 base and V by 8 bases; bases with no gene match: 5. The CDR3 is 14 residues long. In nucleotides, the CDR3 is TGTGCCAGCCGTAGGACAGGGGCCCAAGAGACCCAGTACTTC. Protein product: CASRRTGAQETQYF.

V usage is TRBV5-1 and J usage is TRBJ2-1; 7 bases align to TRBD2. Per germline, CDR1 SGHRS and CDR2 YFSETQ. The CDR3 contains 14 residues. Unmatched junction bases numbered 10, after V lost 5 bases and J lost 8 bases. CDR3 protein: CASRAGVWGDEQFF. The CDR3, as DNA: TGCGCCAGCAGGGCGGGGGTATGGGGGGATGAGCAGTTCTTC.

The gene calls are TRBV2 and TRBJ2-1; 10 bases fit TRBD1. Germline V gene lookup returns CDR1 SNHLY and CDR2 FYNNEI. The CDR3 loop spans 15 amino acids. The trim removed 6 bases at V and 3 bases at J, leaving 5 bases unmatched. The CDR3 nucleotides read TGTGCCAGCAGCTCGACAGGGGGCAGCTACAATGAGCAGTTCTTC. Translating gives CASSSTGGSYNEQFF.

V and J are TRBV20-1 and TRBJ2-5; D gene uncertain. The V and J ends lost 4 bases and 4 bases respectively, with 10 bases between them. Looked up from germline, CDR1 is DFQATT and CDR2 is SNEGSKA (reference sequence). The CDR3 totals 12 residues. CDR3 loop: CSATWTGETQYF. CDR3 bases: TGCAGTGCTACATGGACGGGAGAGACCCAGTACTTC.

The genes are TRBV19 and TRBJ2-7; TRBD1 matches 12 bases. Per the germline V gene, CDR1 is LNHDA and CDR2 is SQIVND (reference sequence). Unmatched junction bases numbered 5, after V lost 5 bases and J lost 6 bases. This CDR3 is 14 amino acids long. The CDR3 coding sequence is TGTGCCAGTAGTCCCCGGGACAGGGGGCGCGAGCAGTACTTC. Amino acids: CASSPRDRGREQYF. The full variable domain, completed using reference TRBV19 and TRBJ2-7, is DGGITQSPKYLFRKEGQNVTLSCEQNLNHDAMYWYRQDPGQGLRLIYYSQIVNDFQKGDIAEGYSVSREKKESFPLTVTSAQKNPTAFYLCASSPRDRGREQYFGPGTRLTVT.

This clonotype was seen a handful of times. The chain combines TRBV7-2 with TRBJ1-1; 10 nucleotides match TRBD1. Germline V gene sequence: CDR1 SGHTA, CDR2 FQGNSA. After removal of 5 bases from V and 10 bases from J, the junction contained 4 bases not matched to a gene. CDR3 length equals 12 residues. The CDR3 loop reads CASSLRTGGAFF. The CDR3 DNA follows: TGTGCCAGCAGCCTCAGGACAGGGGGAGCTTTCTTT.

This rearrangement joins TRBV12-3 or TRBV12-4 to TRBJ2-3; 12 bases align to TRBD1. There are 17 residues in the CDR3. V dropped 7 bases and J dropped 2; count of bases not matched to a gene: 10. In DNA form, the CDR3 reads TGTGCCAGCACCTCTCTAGGGGACAGGGGGCTCACAGATACGCAGTATTTT. Translating it yields CASTSLGDRGLTDTQYF.

This rearrangement joins TRBV4-1 to TRBJ2-1; TRBD2 might be the D (5 bases). CDR3 length equals 17 residues. The V end was cut by 4 bases, the J end by 0 bases, with 16 bases between. Germline V gene data show CDR1 as MGHRA and CDR2 as YSYEKL. For the CDR3, the DNA is TGCGCCAGCAGCCCCGGGTCGTTAGCGAGCTCCTACAATGAGCAGTTCTTC. Protein product: CASSPGSLASSYNEQFF.

The DNA of the CDR3 is TGCGCCAGCAGCTTGGATCAGGGGGCTATCGACGAGCAGTACTTC. Translation gives CASSLDQGAIDEQYF. The chain employs TRBV5-1 and TRBJ2-7; 8 bases agree with TRBD1. The CDR3 covers 15 residues. Trimming took 0 bases from V and 5 from J; bases not matched to a gene: 7. Germline-derived CDR1 and CDR2 are SGHRS and YFSETQ.

This clonotype was picked up a small number of times. This chain's CDR3 is CASSLGSGRDEKLFF. The CDR3 DNA reads as TGTGCCAGCAGCTTAGGTAGCGGCCGGGATGAAAAACTGTTTTTT. The chain couples TRBV11-3 to TRBJ1-4; D not resolved. The CDR3 runs 15 residues. The ends were cut back, 1 base at V and 6 bases at J, with 12 bases in the middle. CDR1 and CDR2 from the germline V gene are SGHNT and YENEEA.

The chain uses TRBV18 and TRBJ2-1; maybe TRBD1 (7 bases). The CDR3 consists of 13 residues. Germline CDR1 and CDR2: KGHSH and LQKENI. The ends were cut back, 8 bases at V and 6 bases at J, with 14 bases in the middle. CDR3 sequence (DNA): TGTGCCAGCCGGGGGACAGATGGCAATGAGCAGTTCTTC. This encodes CASRGTDGNEQFF.